The present entry profiles one T cell receptor (beta chain) with its context. The data were produced by immunoSEQ multiplex PCR, yet TCRdb's version contains in-frame clones alone and is incomplete. The table records around 220,000 clones, 65% to 85% of them present only once. Germline CDR1 MNHNS, CDR2 SASEGT. CDR3 length equals 15 residues. V dropped 1 base and J dropped 0 bases, with 7 bases sitting between them. This sample stems from a study of blood T cell repertoires in COVID-19. V and J are TRBV6-1 and TRBJ1-5, with D hard to call. The source of this sequence is a woman in her thirties or forties with acute COVID-19. The sample was PBMCs or T cells enriched from blood (not recorded which). This chain's CDR3 is CASSEVQVSNQPQHF. For the CDR3, the DNA is TGTGCCAGCAGTGAAGTTCAGGTTAGCAATCAGCCCCAGCATTTT.